Below are 20 T cell receptor beta chains sequenced from a single sample in a study of neurological immune-mediated disorders. This sample's time point: longitudinal time-point 3. TCRdb analysed the 5' RACE reads with MiXCR anew, one entry per CDR3 protein. The table shows fewer than 85,000 distinct CDR3 sequences, with 3.5% to 5.5% occurring only once. The sample taken for sequencing was PBMCs. The receptors stem from an older woman with multiple sclerosis.

This clonotype was counted ten times or more. CDR3: CASSLQGPYNEQFF. The CDR3 DNA sequence: TGTGCCAGCAGCCTGCAGGGACCCTACAATGAGCAGTTCTTC. The V gene is TRBV6-5, the J gene TRBJ2-1, with D tentatively TRBD1 or TRBD2 (5 bases each). From germline, CDR1 is MNHEY and CDR2 SVGAGI. Trimming left V 6 bases short and J 2 bases short, with 11 bases between. The CDR3 runs 14 residues.

At least ten counts were recorded for this clonotype. This chain links TRBV5-1 with TRBJ2-5, with D uncertain. This CDR3 spans 14 amino acids. Germline-derived CDR1 and CDR2 are SGHRS and YFSETQ. Trimming left V 4 bases short and J 1 base short, with 11 bases between. The CDR3 loop reads CASSAEATQETQYF. The CDR3 region has the DNA TGCGCCAGCAGCGCTGAAGCAACCCAAGAGACCCAGTACTTC.

This clonotype was observed many times. This CDR3 is CASRSPGQGVEQFF. CDR3 bases: TGTGCCAGCAGGTCGCCGGGACAGGGCGTTGAGCAGTTCTTC. The V and J genes are TRBV11-2 and TRBJ2-1; TRBD1 matches 9 bases. The CDR3 covers 14 residues. CDR1 is SGHAT, CDR2 FQNNGV, per germline. Unmatched junction bases numbered 9, after V lost 6 bases and J lost 9 bases. Filled out from reference TRBV11-2 and TRBJ2-1, the complete variable domain reads EAGVAQSPRYKIIEKRQSVAFWCNPISGHATLYWYQQILGQGPKLLIQFQNNGVVDDSQLPKDRFSAERLKGVDSTLKIQPAKLEDSAVYLCASRSPGQGVEQFFGPGTRLTVL.

This clonotype has at least ten counts. The gene calls are TRBV7-9 and TRBJ2-7, with TRBD1 identical over 9 bases. The length of the CDR3 is 16 residues. The germline V gene has CDR1 SEHNR and CDR2 FQNEAQ (reference sequence). With V trimmed by 5 bases and J by 2 bases, 10 bases remained unmatched. The CDR3 loop is CASSLYAGQGPYEQYF. CDR3 in DNA: TGTGCCAGCAGCCTATACGCGGGACAGGGCCCCTACGAGCAGTACTTC.

This clonotype occurred many times. At one end, the junction sequence differs from germline, possibly due to a read error. The chain links TRBV20-1 to TRBJ2-3; D is unclear. CDR3 length: 11 residues. Germline-derived CDR1 and CDR2 are DFQATT and SNEGSKA (reference sequence). The CDR3 sequence: CSPSSADTQYF. CDR3 coding DNA: TGCAGTCCTAGTTCTGCAGATACGCAGTATTTT.

This clonotype occurred many times. J is TRBJ1-5 and V is TRBV28, with a tentative D call TRBD1 (5 bases). Germline V CDR1 and CDR2: MDHEN, SYDVKM. The CDR3 has 14 amino acids. With 5 bases removed from V and 7 bases from J, the gap between germline ends came to 15 bases. This chain's CDR3 is CASSPPGGNQPQHF. In DNA form, the CDR3 reads TGTGCCAGCAGTCCTCCGGGGGGGAACCAGCCCCAGCATTTT.

This clonotype has ten or more counts. V gene TRBV5-1 combines with J gene TRBJ1-3; weak D call: TRBD1 (5 bases). CDR1 and CDR2 (germline): SGHRS, YFSETQ. V was clipped by 3 bases and J by 0 bases, with 7 bases between them. CDR3 length equals 14 residues. The CDR3 coding sequence is TGCGCCAGCAGCTCCGACAGCTCTGGAAACACCATATATTTT. As protein: CASSSDSSGNTIYF.

This clonotype came up many times. This chain uses TRBV7-2 with TRBJ2-1, with D perhaps given as TRBD1 or TRBD2 (5 bases each). Trimming pared 1 base from V and 6 bases from J, leaving 13 bases between. Germline V gene data show CDR1 as SGHTA and CDR2 as FQGNSA. The CDR3 extends over 15 amino acids. The CDR3 DNA is TGTGCCAGCAGCTTAGAGTCGGGACCGATCAATGAGCAGTTCTTC. It yields the protein CASSLESGPINEQFF. Full variable domain (missing parts from reference TRBV7-2 and TRBJ2-1): GAGVSQSPSNKVTEKGKDVELRCDPISGHTALYWYRQSLGQGLEFLIYFQGNSAPDKSGLPSDRFSAERTGGSVSTLTIQRTQQEDSAVYLCASSLESGPINEQFFGPGTRLTVL.

Many counts were recorded for this clonotype. The chain couples TRBV5-1 to TRBJ2-2, with TRBD2 matching 7 bases. V gave up 2 bases and J gave up 0 bases; unmatched junction bases: 4. Germline V gene data show CDR1 as SGHRS and CDR2 as YFSETQ. This CDR3 has 16 residues. In DNA, the CDR3 is TGCGCCAGCAGCTTCCGGGGAGGGCCGAACACCGGGGAGCTGTTTTTT. Residues: CASSFRGGPNTGELFF.

V usage is TRBV5-1 and J usage is TRBJ1-4; D possibly corresponds to TRBD1 (5 bases). Germline CDR1 reads SGHRS; CDR2 reads YFSETQ. V was cut by 1 base and J by 3 bases, with 10 bases left in between. The CDR3 spans 15 residues. This CDR3 is CASSLTTDSNEKLFF. CDR3 sequence (DNA): TGCGCCAGCAGCTTGACGACAGACTCTAATGAAAAACTGTTTTTT.

The table lists this clonotype with many counts. This chain connects TRBV20-1 to TRBJ1-4, with 12 positions matching TRBD1. This CDR3 region has 14 residues. J gave up 7 bases and V 5 bases, and 5 bases lay outside the gene matches. CDR1 is DFQATT, CDR2 SNEGSKA, per germline (reference sequence). CDR3 nucleotides: TGCAGTGCTGGGGACAGGGGGCAATTTGAAAAACTGTTTTTT. It specifies CSAGDRGQFEKLFF.

This clonotype was observed many times. The chain combines TRBV5-1 with TRBJ1-6, with TRBD1 matching over 10 bases. V lost 2 bases to trimming and J lost 7 bases; unmatched junction nucleotides: 3. Germline CDR1 reads SGHRS; CDR2 reads YFSETQ. The CDR3 consists of 15 residues. The CDR3: CASSFGQGGNSPLHF. CDR3 nucleotides: TGCGCCAGCAGCTTCGGACAGGGGGGAAATTCACCCCTCCACTTT.

This clonotype has at least ten counts. This sequence joins TRBV6-2 or TRBV6-3 and TRBJ2-1; D is unresolved. This CDR3 is built from 15 residues. Germline loops: CDR1 MNHEY, CDR2 SVGEGT. V dropped 10 bases and J dropped 0 bases, with 16 bases sitting between them. CDR3: CATCLGPSSYNEQFF. The CDR3 DNA follows: TGTGCCACCTGTTTGGGCCCTAGCTCCTACAATGAGCAGTTCTTC.

The sample holds many counts of this clonotype. The chain is built from TRBV29-1 and TRBJ2-6; 9 positions match TRBD1. From germline, CDR1 is SQVTM and CDR2 ANQGSEA. The CDR3 has 17 residues. Trimming cost V 4 bases and J 1 base; bases outside gene matches: 8. CDR3 sequence: CSVAWDRVGSGANVLTF. CDR3 sequence (DNA): TGCAGCGTTGCCTGGGACAGGGTGGGATCTGGGGCCAACGTCCTGACTTTC.

There are many counts of this clonotype. J is TRBJ2-7 and V is TRBV20-1; 8 bases agree with TRBD2. V lost 1 base to trimming and J lost 3 bases; unmatched junction nucleotides: 5. Germline V gene sequence: CDR1 DFQATT, CDR2 SNEGSKA (reference sequence). The CDR3 extends over 14 amino acids. The CDR3 coding sequence is TGCAGTGCTAGAGTCGGTGCGGGGGGCTACGAGCAGTACTTC. Translating gives CSARVGAGGYEQYF.

This clonotype was detected many times. Germline is not matched at one junction end, which may reflect a read error. This rearrangement joins TRBV20-1 to TRBJ2-7; the D is unclear. This CDR3 contains 14 residues. Germline V gene data show CDR1 as DFQATT and CDR2 as SNEGSKA (reference sequence). In DNA, the CDR3 is TGCAGCGCTAGGTATACTCTCGGCTCCTACGAGCAGTACTTC. This encodes CSARYTLGSYEQYF.

This clonotype has ten or more counts. CDR3 region: CSAGILGQATNQPQHF. In DNA, the CDR3 is TGCAGTGCTGGCATCCTGGGACAGGCGACCAATCAGCCCCAGCATTTT. The rearrangement links TRBV20-1 to TRBJ1-5; the match to TRBD1 covers 8 bases. Losses at the gene ends were 5 bases for V and 3 bases for J; bases not matched to a gene: 12. CDR1 is DFQATT, CDR2 SNEGSKA, per germline (reference sequence). This CDR3 region has 16 residues.

This chain links TRBV4-1 with TRBJ2-3, with 8 nucleotides matching TRBD1. With 1 base clipped from V and 3 bases from J, the junction kept 6 bases outside the gene matches. CDR3 size: 16 residues. Germline V gives CDR1 MGHRA, CDR2 YSYEKL. In DNA, the CDR3 is TGCGCCAGCAGCCAAGGTGGGGGACAGGCTACAGATACGCAGTATTTT. Amino acid sequence: CASSQGGGQATDTQYF.

This clonotype was picked up a small number of times. The rearrangement links TRBV10-2 to TRBJ2-3; 12 bases map to TRBD1. With 3 bases clipped from V and 6 bases from J, the junction kept 10 bases outside the gene matches. CDR1 is WSHSY and CDR2 is SAAADI in the germline V gene. This CDR3 is 17 amino acids long. The CDR3 coding sequence is TGCGCCAGCAGTGAAAGGGACAGGGGGCGCTTTCGGGATACGCAGTATTTT. As protein: CASSERDRGRFRDTQYF.

This clonotype was seen repeatedly, ten times or more. CDR3 sequence: CATTTRGGRGEKLFF. DNA for the CDR3: TGTGCCACCACAACCCGGGGGGGCAGAGGAGAAAAACTGTTTTTT. This chain uses TRBV12-3 or TRBV12-4 with TRBJ1-4; D might be TRBD1 (6 bases). The length of the CDR3 is 15 residues. V shed 10 bases and J shed 8 bases, with 23 bases lying between them.